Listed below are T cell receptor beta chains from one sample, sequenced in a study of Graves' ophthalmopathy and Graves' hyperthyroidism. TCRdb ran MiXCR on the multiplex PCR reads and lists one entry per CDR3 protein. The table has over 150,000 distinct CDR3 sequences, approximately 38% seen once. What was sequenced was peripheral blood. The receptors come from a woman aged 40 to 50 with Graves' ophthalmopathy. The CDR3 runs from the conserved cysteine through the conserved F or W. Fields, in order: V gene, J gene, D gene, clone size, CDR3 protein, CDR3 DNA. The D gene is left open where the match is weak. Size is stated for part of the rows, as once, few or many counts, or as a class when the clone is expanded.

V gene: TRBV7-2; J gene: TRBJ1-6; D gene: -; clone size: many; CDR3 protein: CASSSQAKNSPLHF; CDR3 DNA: TGTGCCAGCAGCTCACAAGCTAAGAATTCACCCCTCCACTTT
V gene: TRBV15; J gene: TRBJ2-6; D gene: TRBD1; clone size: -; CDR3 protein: CATSGTGRSGANVLTF; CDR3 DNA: TGTGCCACCAGCGGGACAGGGCGATCTGGGGCCAACGTCCTGACTTTC
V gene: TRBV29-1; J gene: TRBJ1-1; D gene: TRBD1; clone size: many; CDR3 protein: CSVHNLLRTGAPGTEAFF; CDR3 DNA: TGCAGCGTTCATAATCTACTACGGACAGGGGCCCCCGGCACTGAAGCTTTCTTT
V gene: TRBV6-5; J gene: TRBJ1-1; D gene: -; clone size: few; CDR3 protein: CASSYRASVRSEAFF; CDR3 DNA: TGTGCCAGCAGTTACCGGGCGTCCGTGAGGAGTGAAGCTTTCTTT
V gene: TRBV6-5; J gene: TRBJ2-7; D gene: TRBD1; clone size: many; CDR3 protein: CASKNRDRNYEQYF; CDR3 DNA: TGTGCCAGCAAAAACCGGGACAGAAACTACGAGCAGTACTTC
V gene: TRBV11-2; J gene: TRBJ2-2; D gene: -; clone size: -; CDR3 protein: CASSLSGGKNTGELFF; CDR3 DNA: TGTGCCAGCAGCTTAAGTGGGGGGAAAAACACCGGGGAGCTGTTTTTT
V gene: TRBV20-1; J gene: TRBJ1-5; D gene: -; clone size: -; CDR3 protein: CSARAQGLSGQPQHF; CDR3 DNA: TGCAGTGCTAGAGCGCAGGGATTATCGGGTCAGCCCCAGCATTTT
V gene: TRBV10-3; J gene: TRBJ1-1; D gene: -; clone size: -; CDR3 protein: CAISENSNTEAFF; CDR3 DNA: TGTGCCATCAGTGAAAACAGTAACACTGAAGCTTTCTTT
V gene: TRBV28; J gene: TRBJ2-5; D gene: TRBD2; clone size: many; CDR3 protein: CASSYGGGAGETQYF; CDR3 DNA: TGTGCCAGCAGCTATGGCGGGGGGGCGGGAGAGACCCAGTACTTC
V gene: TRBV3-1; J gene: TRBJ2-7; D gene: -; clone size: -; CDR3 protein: CASSLGDHSYEQYF; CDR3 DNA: TGTGCCAGCAGCCTTGGGGACCACTCCTACGAGCAGTACTTC
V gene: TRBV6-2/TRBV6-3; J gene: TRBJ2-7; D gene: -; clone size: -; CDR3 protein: CASSYSRVGPGEQYF; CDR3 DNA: TGTGCCAGCAGTTACTCGAGAGTCGGTCCGGGCGAGCAGTACTTC
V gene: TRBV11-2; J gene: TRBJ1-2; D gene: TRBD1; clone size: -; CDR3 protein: CASGTGAYGYTF; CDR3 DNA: TGTGCCAGCGGTACAGGGGCCTATGGCTACACCTTC
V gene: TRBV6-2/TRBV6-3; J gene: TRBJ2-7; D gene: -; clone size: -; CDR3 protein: CASKSYQGYEQYF; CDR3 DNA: TGTGCCAGCAAGTCCTACCAGGGATACGAGCAGTACTTC
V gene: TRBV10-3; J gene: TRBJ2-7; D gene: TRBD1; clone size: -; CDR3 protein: CAISATGYYEQYF; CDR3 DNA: TGTGCCATCAGTGCGACAGGGTACTACGAGCAGTACTTC
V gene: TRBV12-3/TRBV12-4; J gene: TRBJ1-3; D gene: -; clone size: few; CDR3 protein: CASTPGPPGNTIYF; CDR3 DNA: TGTGCCAGCACGCCCGGTCCACCTGGAAACACCATATATTTT
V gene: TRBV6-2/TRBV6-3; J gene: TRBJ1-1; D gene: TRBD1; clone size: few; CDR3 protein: CASSLGTVENEAFF; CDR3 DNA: TGTGCCAGCAGTTTGGGGACAGTGGAAAATGAAGCTTTCTTT